One and the same sample provided the 5 T cell receptor beta chains below, sequenced in a study of blood T cell repertoires in COVID-19. Assay used: immunoSEQ multiplex PCR; TCRdb lists only in-frame clones, some missing. The sample lists roughly 87,000 clones; more than 75% were seen once. Sequenced: peripheral blood. Receptors originate from a man aged 50 to 60 with active COVID-19.

The chain joins TRBV7-6 to TRBJ1-3; TRBD1 agrees at 9 bases. Germline trimming cut 4 bases from V and 3 bases from J; bases unmatched to any gene: 4. The CDR3 contains 15 residues. Germline CDR1 SGHVS, CDR2 FNYEAQ. In DNA form, the CDR3 reads TGTGCCAGCAGCTACGACAGGGGGAGTGGAAACACCATATATTTT. It encodes CASSYDRGSGNTIYF.

The chain recombines TRBV6-6 with TRBJ1-3, with TRBD1 identical over 9 bases. Trimming took 4 bases from V and 5 from J; bases not matched to a gene: 6. This CDR3 is 15 amino acids long. Germline CDR1 and CDR2: MNHNY and SVGAGI (reference sequence). The CDR3 here is CASSSTGGLRNTIYF. In DNA form, the CDR3 reads TGTGCCAGCAGTTCGACAGGGGGTCTTAGAAACACCATATATTTT.

CDR3 residues: CASSLGTGYTYEQYF. CDR3 bases: TGTGCCAGCAGCTTGGGGACAGGGTATACATACGAGCAGTACTTC. V gene TRBV7-8 combines with J gene TRBJ2-7, with TRBD1 matching 9 bases. The CDR3 length is 15 residues. V was clipped by 3 bases and J by 4 bases; unmatched bases: 7. Germline V gene sequence: CDR1 SGHVS, CDR2 FQNEAQ. Complete variable domain (other parts from reference TRBV7-8 and TRBJ2-7): GAGVSQSPRYKVAKRGQDVALRCDPISGHVSLFWYQQALGQGPEFLTYFQNEAQLDKSGLPSDRFFAERPEGSVSTLKIQRTQQEDSAVYLCASSLGTGYTYEQYFGPGTRLTVT.

There are many counts of this clone. The J gene is TRBJ1-6, the V gene TRBV18; tentatively, D is TRBD1 (5 bases). This CDR3 has 14 amino acids. Germline CDR1 and CDR2: KGHSH and LQKENI. The V end lost 3 bases, the J end lost 9 bases, and 12 bases lay between the germline ends. CDR3 DNA sequence: TGTGCCAGCTCACCGGAGGGGCAAGGTTCACCCCTCCACTTT. Its protein is CASSPEGQGSPLHF.

The chain uses TRBV2 and TRBJ2-3; a possible D gene is TRBD2 (6 bases). The V end was cut by 6 bases, the J end by 1 base, with 11 bases between. The germline V gene has CDR1 SNHLY and CDR2 FYNNEI. The CDR3 runs 14 residues. CDR3 residues: CASRSLAGTDTQYF. The CDR3 DNA sequence: TGTGCCAGCAGATCCTTAGCGGGCACAGATACGCAGTATTTT.